This TCR beta chain comes out of a study of cytomegalovirus exposure and HLA in healthy donors (dated 2017 in TCRdb). Study-wide context: An earlier analysis of some 550 of the donors reported roughly 300 Gb of sequence data and roughly 110 million unique TCR beta sequences from roughly 200 million T cells. Among the roughly 370 genotyped donors, around 81% belonged to the genetic ancestry cluster associated with self-reported Caucasian donors. Because of strong linkage in the cohort, a few DR-DQ haplotypes were treated as single units for association and clustering. Every discovery cohort repertoire had been produced on one sequencing platform. Across some 400 genotyped donors of the cohort, an average of about 250,000 unique TCR beta nucleotide sequences per donor were sequenced, and about a sixth of those sequences were non-productive. Typing coverage varied by locus: about 620-630 donors for A, B, C, DRB1 and DQB1; roughly 560 for DQA1; approximately 570 for DPA1; fewer than 480 for DPB1. Rather than using new phenotypic data, the later analysis identified candidate immune exposures from TCR beta sequences and from how often those sequences occurred across donors. An early release covering roughly 580 HLA-typed donors comprised approximately 290 gigabases of sequencing data and around 80 million unique TCR sequences. To study patterns of TCR occurrence, a later analysis re-analyzed previously published TCR beta repertoires from around 670 donors and added high-resolution HLA genotyping. The study was designed to test whether signatures of past pathogen exposure could be identified by cataloging public T cell receptors. Along with the approximately 700-subject first cohort, a separate validation cohort of over 90 different subjects was used. Using immunosequencing, the study profiled T cell repertoires from 666 subjects and related those repertoires to cytomegalovirus serostatus. A later genetic analysis took genome-wide SNP genotypes for about three fifths of the roughly 670 donors and used that subset as a discovery cohort. To predict cytomegalovirus infection status, the study brought together high-throughput TCR immunosequencing, statistical association of individual TCRs with disease status, and machine learning. Alongside the repertoire data, information on donor age, sex, ethnicity and CMV serostatus was compiled. HLA typing covered class I and class II loci at four-digit resolution. An earlier analysis of about 600 of the donors used high-throughput TCR beta sequencing to judge whether each TCR beta V gene segment behaved as functional or pseudogenic. The investigation overall reported the following: Most CMV-associated TCR beta chains appeared to be HLA-restricted in a later analysis, and the HLA associations seemed to be driven largely by CMV exposure. A later genetic analysis associated a missense DCLRE1C variant with V-gene and J-gene trimming of TCR beta chains, and an independent cohort replicated the association. Compared with the approximately 670-donor mean, donors in an Asian-associated ancestry cluster had fewer N-insertions in productive TCRs, according to a later genetic analysis. While some public TCRs were present in many individuals, most TCR sequences turned up only very rarely across donors. A few of the identified cytomegalovirus-associated TCR beta chains were confirmed in vitro to be specific for cytomegalovirus antigens. This cohort had only TCR beta chains sequenced, and the lack of alpha or paired-chain data limited which features could be detected. In the study, approximately 160 TCR beta chains were listed as associated with cytomegalovirus. A further reported finding was that TCR beta sequences accurately predicted the HLA-A and HLA-B alleles for most subjects in the first cohort. Because counts were too low, about 18 rarely observed V segments, including chromosome 9 orphons, were excluded from the earlier analysis of a few hundred of the donors. The classifier was reported to diagnose cytomegalovirus status with high specificity and sensitivity in both the original and validation cohorts. Sequencing depth was assumed to be roughly uniform across donors in the presence/absence analyses, though that assumption may not hold. According to a later analysis, TCR association rates differed among HLA loci, with DRB1 alleles showing the most associated TCRs and HLA-C alleles showing the fewest. According to a later analysis, parvovirus B19, influenza, CMV and Epstein-Barr virus appeared linked to several top co-occurrence clusters. CMV serostatus was the only immune exposure information available for the cohort. Specific HLA alleles were associated with about 17,000 TCR beta sequences at a false discovery rate of 0.05 in a later analysis. In an earlier analysis of under 600 of the donors, most TCR beta V segments were observed in productive rearrangements about 87% or about 30% of the time, broadly matching IMGT annotations. In a later analysis, HLA-associated TCR beta chains showed more clonal expansion and lower generation probabilities than non-associated chains that were equally common. When HLA alleles, especially DR and DQ, strongly co-occurred, attributing TCR associations to individual alleles was difficult. Because some donors lacked HLA typing at each locus, the association tests relied only on the typed subset. A group of highly shared sequence variants was considered likely to be a technical artifact of the sequencing pipeline. Linkage disequilibrium might explain the correlated functional status among segregating V segments, but an unknown experimental factor could not be excluded. The authors suggested that the approach could potentially be generalized to other disease states and immunological phenotypes. Because the 87-base-pair reads could not distinguish some IMGT-functional V segments, including TRBV6-2 and TRBV6-3, those segments were excluded.

Preparation of the library involved the immunoSEQ multiplex PCR assay. For the multiplex PCR, a mixture combining 60 forward primers for TCR Vbeta segments and 13 reverse primers for TCR Jbeta segments was used. The CDR3 region of rearranged TCR beta genes was amplified from genomic DNA with a multiplex PCR assay. The Illumina HiSeq System was used to sequence the amplified TCR beta libraries as 87-base-pair reads. As for the authors' bioinformatics: A later analysis counted approximately 84 million unique TCR beta chains across the 600 to 850 repertoires, and 10 million to 11 million of these chains were shared by at least two donors. Raw reads were error-corrected and collapsed into unique sequences with a nearest-neighbor algorithm that merged closely related sequences to remove PCR and sequencing errors. To assign V, D and J gene segments, CDR3 sequences were aligned to IMGT reference sequences. For a sequence to be retained, at least a six-nucleotide match to both a V gene segment and a J gene segment was required. A rearrangement was called productive if the CDR3 had no stop codons and remained in frame with V and J, and every other rearrangement was called non-productive. Following IMGT convention, CDR3 was defined as the stretch from the second conserved V-encoded cysteine up to the conserved J-encoded phenylalanine. In an earlier analysis of just under 600 of the donors, sequences lacking an unambiguous match to a single V gene segment were excluded. An earlier analysis of fewer than 750 of the donors called V segments functional above 56.7% productive rearrangements and segregating when the between-donor standard deviation exceeded 5%. To diagnose cytomegalovirus status from the catalog of TCR beta chain sequences, a statistical classification framework was built. In a later analysis, V and J genes were assigned by comparing TCR nucleotide sequences against IMGT/GENE-DB human TR gene sequences. The TCRdist pipeline was used in a later analysis to assign CDR3 sequences and most-parsimonious VDJ recombination scenarios. In a later analysis, every TCR beta chain was defined by the combination of its CDR3 amino acid sequence and its V-gene family, and reads without a unique V-gene family were dropped. A later analysis removed 592 highly shared, low-generation-probability nucleotide sequences to deal with suspected cross-contamination and a sequencing artifact. For each public chain, a later analysis derived a clonal expansion index from normalized ranks of inferred template counts within each repertoire. Generation probabilities in a later analysis came from a VDJ recombination model fitted to out-of-frame rearrangements, and those results were checked against IGoR. In a later analysis, hypergeometric tests were used to score TCR-TCR, TCR-HLA and TCR-CMV co-occurrence, with a repertoire-size bias correction applied to TCR pairs. In a later analysis, false discovery rates were estimated by permuting HLA or CMV assignments 20 times. In a later analysis, co-occurring TCRs were grouped using DBSCAN, and TCRdist sequence similarity was added for clustering within HLA-allele-positive subsets. For co-occurrence clustering, repertoires with fewer than 30,000 or more than 120,000 public chains were excluded, along with roughly five repertoires with anomalous nucleotide sharing. Here the immuneACCESS table is served through TCRdb, limited to in-frame sequences with V and J called. Missing clones are a known gap in these copies; in checked studies unresolved V genes cover under half, and the rest lacks a known reason. V, J and clone size derive from that table, while D and trimming were established from the DNA sequence. Recorded for this sample are around 130,000 clones; roughly 82% of them occurred a single time. Of the sample, about 1% falls within the top ten clones.

The cohort was made up of roughly 670 healthy bone marrow donors. Cohort members were all nominally healthy when sampled, although unrecorded immune exposures were likely present. The donor tested CMV seronegative and was one of the 352 seronegative cohort members. Each donor provided a peripheral blood sample, and peripheral blood mononuclear cells were used for TCR beta sequencing. The Qiagen DNeasy Blood Extraction Kit was used to extract genomic DNA from the blood cell samples. As regards this clone: No cognate antigen has been identified for it. No per-base quality is available; no much larger clone lies one base away.

The CDR3 numbers 16 residues from cysteine through phenylalanine. Kept here is only the CDR3 DNA, which spans 48 bases and is read in frame from base 1. From the germline V gene (reference sequence), CDR1 is SGHNT and CDR2 is YYREEE. Trimming takes 5 bases off V and 2 bases off J; junction bases not matched to a gene: 5. The V and J genes are TRBV5-4 and TRBJ2-1; 12 central nucleotides agree with TRBD2. The receptor was isolated from a boy between 10 and 17 years old in good health and CMV-seronegative. Sequenced material: PBMCs. DNA sequence: TGTGCCAGCAGACCCTGGACTAGCGGGACCTACAATGAGCAGTTCTTC. The translation is CASRPWTSGTYNEQFF. The CDR3 plus the reference TRBV5-4 and TRBJ2-1 genes for the other parts give the full variable domain: ETGVTQSPTHLIKTRGQQVTLRCSSQSGHNTVSWYQQALGQGPQFIFQYYREEENGRGNFPPRFSGLQFPNYSSELNVNALELDDSALYLCASRPWTSGTYNEQFFGPGTRLTVL.